This T cell receptor beta chain is drawn from a study of cytotoxic CD8 clonotypes in ibrutinib-treated CLL. This clone showed up just once. V gave up 7 bases and J gave up 4 bases; unmatched junction bases: 9. The CDR3 loop spans 13 amino acids. From germline, CDR1 is GTSNPN and CDR2 SVGIG (reference sequence). Measured with immunoSEQ multiplex PCR; TCRdb has only the in-frame clones, and not every one. This table holds approximately 350,000 clones, approximately 67% found once. The sequence was collected from a human donor with chronic lymphocytic leukemia. V gene TRBV30 combines with J gene TRBJ1-1; 7 bases line up with TRBD1. The specimen comprised PBMCs, sampled after 36 months of ibrutinib treatment. The CDR3 here is CASPTGWFTEAFF. As DNA, the CDR3 is TGTGCCTCACCGACAGGGTGGTTCACTGAAGCTTTCTTT. The whole variable domain, filled in from reference TRBV30 and TRBJ1-1, reads SQTIHQWPATLVQPVGSPLSLECTVEGTSNPNLYWYRQAAGRGLQLLFYSVGIGQISSEVPQNLSASRPQDRQFILSSKKLLLSDSGFYLCASPTGWFTEAFFGQGTRLTVV.